This TCR beta chain was recorded in a study of blood T cell repertoires in COVID-19. Trimming cost V 2 bases and J 4 bases; bases outside gene matches: 6. Germline V CDR1 and CDR2: GTSNPN, SVGIG (reference sequence). The CDR3 spans 14 residues. The protocol was immunoSEQ multiplex PCR, while the TCRdb copy is restricted to in-frame clones and leaves out a portion. The table records about 21,000 clones, 84% of them present only once. This clone was detected once. The sample consisted of peripheral blood. The chain employs TRBV30 and TRBJ1-1; TRBD1 matches 8 bases. The clonotype originates from a man aged 35 to 55 with acute or convalescent COVID-19. The CDR3 region is CAWSPGGWSTEAFF. The CDR3 nucleotides read TGTGCCTGGAGTCCAGGGGGCTGGAGCACTGAAGCTTTCTTT.